Following are 5 T cell receptor beta chains from one sample sequenced in a study of neurological immune-mediated disorders. MiXCR, applied by TCRdb to the 5' RACE reads, yields one record per CDR3 protein. The sample has about 25,000 distinct CDR3 sequences, more than 2.5% seen once. The sample was PBMCs. The receptors here all came from a woman younger than 45 with multiple sclerosis.

This clonotype appeared many times. The V gene is TRBV5-1, the J gene TRBJ2-1, with D possibly TRBD2 on 5 matching bases. CDR3 length: 15 residues. V dropped 0 bases and J dropped 2 bases, with 9 bases sitting between them. Germline CDR1 and CDR2: SGHRS and YFSETQ. CDR3 region: CASSLEPGTYNEQFF. CDR3 sequence (DNA): TGCGCCAGCAGCTTGGAGCCGGGGACCTACAATGAGCAGTTCTTC.

This clonotype has just a few counts. This sequence joins TRBV18 and TRBJ1-1; 7 nucleotides match TRBD1. The CDR3 is made up of 16 amino acids. The germline V gene encodes CDR1 KGHSH and CDR2 LQKENI. The V gene end was trimmed by 5 bases and the J gene end by 4 bases; junction bases not matched to a gene: 13. The CDR3 spells CASSGQALGVGTEAFF. The CDR3 DNA sequence: TGTGCCAGCTCAGGACAGGCATTAGGGGTAGGCACTGAAGCTTTCTTT.

This clonotype has ten or more counts. This sequence joins TRBV11-2 and TRBJ1-6, with 9 positions matching TRBD1. The trim removed 11 bases at V and 8 bases at J, leaving 7 bases unmatched. Looked up from germline, CDR1 is SGHAT and CDR2 is FQNNGV. This CDR3 has 13 amino acids. The CDR3 region is CASGGQGYSPLHF. CDR3 coding DNA: TGTGCCTCGGGGGGACAGGGTTATTCACCCCTCCACTTT.

This clonotype came up many times. This chain links TRBV5-5 with TRBJ2-5; perhaps TRBD1 as D (6 bases). The CDR3 is 13 residues long. Trimming stripped 5 bases from V and 5 bases from J, with 13 bases between. Germline CDR1 is SGHKS and CDR2 is YYEKEE (reference sequence). CDR3 protein: CASRQGSGETQYF. CDR3 in DNA: TGTGCCAGCAGACAGGGTTCCGGGGAGACCCAGTACTTC.

The table lists this clonotype with many counts. The chain carries TRBV20-1 and TRBJ2-7, with D maybe TRBD1 (5 bases). The CDR3 has 14 residues. Deletions cut 0 bases from V and 0 bases from J, with 9 bases between. CDR1 and CDR2 from the germline V gene are DFQATT and SNEGSKA (reference sequence). The CDR3 is CSARDQGISYEQYF. Here the CDR3 DNA reads TGCAGTGCTAGAGATCAGGGCATCTCCTACGAGCAGTACTTC.